These 30 T cell receptor beta chains originate from one sample sequenced in a study of blood T cell repertoires in COVID-19. Profiling relied on immunoSEQ multiplex PCR, and the TCRdb table lists in-frame clones only, not all of them. The sample has fewer than 250,000 clones, approximately 91% seen once; the top ten hold approximately 0.69%. Sequenced sample: peripheral blood. Receptor source: a man aged 40-50 years with acute or convalescent COVID-19.

This clone has more than one count but fewer than ten. This rearrangement joins TRBV9 to TRBJ1-1; D unclear. CDR1 is SGDLS and CDR2 is YYNGEE in the germline V gene. This CDR3 is 14 amino acids long. The ends were cut back, 0 bases at V and 3 bases at J, with 9 bases in the middle. Here the CDR3 reads CASSVARTYTEAFF. CDR3 nucleotide sequence: TGTGCCAGCAGCGTAGCTCGCACTTACACTGAAGCTTTCTTT.

The chain couples TRBV4-1 to TRBJ2-7, with D maybe TRBD2 (6 bases). With 1 base removed from V and 2 bases from J, the gap between germline ends came to 12 bases. This CDR3 is 15 amino acids long. The germline V gene encodes CDR1 MGHRA and CDR2 YSYEKL. DNA of the CDR3: TGCGCCAGCAGCCAAGTCGGGGAGGAGGCCTACGAGCAGTACTTC. Translation: CASSQVGEEAYEQYF.

The chain uses TRBV7-9 and TRBJ2-7, with D perhaps TRBD1 (6 bases). This CDR3 is built from 14 residues. The ends were cut back, 1 base at V and 5 bases at J, with 12 bases in the middle. CDR1 and CDR2 (germline): SEHNR, FQNEAQ (reference sequence). CDR3 sequence (DNA): TGTGCCAGCAGCTTAGAGCACAGGGTCCACGAGCAGTACTTC. It specifies CASSLEHRVHEQYF. The full variable domain, with the rest looked up from reference TRBV7-9 and TRBJ2-7, is DTGVSQNPRHKITKRGQNVTFRCDPISEHNRLYWYRQTLGQGPEFLTYFQNEAQLEKSRLLSDRFSAERPKGSFSTLEIQRTEQGDSAMYLCASSLEHRVHEQYFGPGTRLTVT.

The chain joins TRBV3-1 (or the pseudogene TRBV3-2) to TRBJ1-6; TRBD1 might be the D (6 bases). Trimming took off 4 bases at V and 7 bases at J, with 23 bases between the two ends. Germline V gene data show CDR1 as LGHDT and CDR2 as YNNKEL (reference sequence). The CDR3 is 18 amino acids. The chain's CDR3 is CASSPLDRTYRGNSPLHF. DNA of the CDR3: TGTGCCAGCAGCCCTCTAGACAGGACATACAGAGGGAATTCACCCCTCCACTTT.

As concerns this clone: The same CDR3 also results from other DNA sequences found in this sample. V gene TRBV14 combines with J gene TRBJ1-4, with 9 bases fitting TRBD1. This CDR3 region has 16 residues. Per germline, CDR1 SGHDN and CDR2 FVKESK. V gave up 1 base and J gave up 4 bases; unmatched junction bases: 4. CDR3 DNA: TGTGCCAGCAGCCAAGGGGGGACAGGGTATAATGAAAAACTGTTTTTT. This translates into CASSQGGTGYNEKLFF.

The chain combines TRBV3-1 (or the pseudogene TRBV3-2) with TRBJ1-4, with TRBD1 matching 8 bases. There are 13 residues in the CDR3. The junction had 1 base not matched to a gene; V was cut back by 2 bases and J by 8 bases. Germline CDR1 LGHDT, CDR2 YNNKEL (reference sequence). The CDR3 DNA follows: TGTGCCAGCAGCCAACAGGGGGCAGAAAAACTGTTTTTT. As protein: CASSQQGAEKLFF.

The genes are TRBV6-1 and TRBJ2-5; 16 bases fit TRBD2. The CDR3 spans 17 residues. The V and J ends lost 2 bases and 3 bases, in that order; junction bases with no gene match: 3. CDR1 and CDR2 from the germline V gene are MNHNS and SASEGT. The CDR3 protein is CASSEPGTSGGEETQYF. The DNA of the CDR3 is TGTGCCAGCAGTGAACCTGGGACTAGCGGGGGGGAAGAGACCCAGTACTTC.

The chain couples TRBV21-1 to TRBJ2-1; the table's D call of TRBD2 was not tested on the DNA. TRBV21-1 is reported as a pseudogene. The CDR3 is made up of 16 amino acids. DNA of the CDR3: TGTGCCAGCAGCAAGGCCCTAGCGGGGAGCCTAGGTGAGCAGTTCTTC. Protein: CASSKALAGSLGEQFF.

This chain uses TRBV4-3 with TRBJ2-3; TRBD2 is a possible D gene (6 bases). Trimming took off 0 bases at V and 5 bases at J, with 15 bases between the two ends. The CDR3 consists of 16 residues. Germline assignment: CDR1 LGHNA and CDR2 YSLEER. CDR3 bases: TGCGCCAGCAGCCAAGATTGGTCCTCCGGGGGAGATACGCAGTATTTT. Protein sequence: CASSQDWSSGGDTQYF.

V usage is TRBV11-3 and J usage is TRBJ2-2; TRBD1 agrees at 8 bases. V gave up 5 bases and J gave up 4 bases; unmatched junction bases: 9. Per germline, CDR1 SGHNT and CDR2 YENEEA. The CDR3 is 16 residues long. CDR3 protein: CASSPGQGSVTGELFF. Written as DNA, the CDR3 is TGTGCCAGCAGCCCCGGACAGGGAAGCGTCACCGGGGAGCTGTTTTTT.

The chain employs TRBV5-1 and TRBJ2-1, with 10 nucleotides matching TRBD2. Germline V lookup: CDR1 SGHRS, CDR2 YFSETQ. V dropped 5 bases and J dropped 0; count of bases not matched to a gene: 5. This CDR3 has 16 amino acids. In nucleotides, the CDR3 is TGCGCCAGCAGGGACCCTAGCGGGGGCTCCTACAATGAGCAGTTCTTC. Translation gives CASRDPSGGSYNEQFF.

The CDR3 nucleotides read TGTGCCAGTAAGCGGGGGTGGAACACCGGGGAGCTGTTTTTT. It yields the protein CASKRGWNTGELFF. The gene calls are TRBV19 and TRBJ2-2, with TRBD2 identical over 8 bases. The CDR3 runs 14 residues. The junction had 2 bases not matched to a gene; V was cut back by 7 bases and J by 1 base. CDR1 is LNHDA, CDR2 SQIVND, per germline (reference sequence).

The CDR3 is CAISRQDSNQPQHF. DNA of the CDR3: TGTGCCATCAGTCGACAGGATAGCAATCAGCCCCAGCATTTT. The J gene is TRBJ1-5, the V gene TRBV10-3; perhaps TRBD1 as D (6 bases). This CDR3 spans 14 amino acids. The germline V gene encodes CDR1 ENHRY and CDR2 SYGVKD. Trimming left V 5 bases short and J 0 bases short, with 8 bases between.

This clone is a singleton in its sample. The gene calls are TRBV20-1 and TRBJ2-1; the D is unclear. The ends were cut back, 4 bases at V and 7 bases at J, with 8 bases in the middle. This CDR3 has 11 amino acids. Per the germline V gene, CDR1 is DFQATT and CDR2 is SNEGSKA (reference sequence). DNA for the CDR3: TGCAGTGCTAATAGTCCGAATGAGCAGTTCTTC. Protein product: CSANSPNEQFF.

The chain links TRBV27 to TRBJ2-7; D might be TRBD1 (6 bases). CDR1 and CDR2 from the germline V gene are MNHEY and SMNVEV (reference sequence). V dropped 3 bases and J dropped 4 bases, with 10 bases sitting between them. The CDR3 covers 13 residues. CDR3 region: CASSFSGVYEQYF. The CDR3 coding sequence is TGTGCCAGCAGTTTTTCAGGGGTGTACGAGCAGTACTTC.

The genes are TRBV7-8 and TRBJ1-5, with 7 bases aligning to TRBD1. Germline CDR1 SGHVS, CDR2 FQNEAQ. The CDR3 consists of 18 residues. V trimming: 0 bases; J trimming: 2 bases; junction bases outside the gene matches: 10. The CDR3 loop is CASSLAPGGGMGNQPQHF. The CDR3 nucleotides are TGTGCCAGCAGCTTAGCACCAGGGGGAGGTATGGGCAATCAGCCCCAGCATTTT.

This clone has only one observation. The chain combines TRBV19 with TRBJ2-1, with 8 nucleotides matching TRBD1. The CDR3 consists of 15 residues. After removal of 0 bases from V and 2 bases from J, the junction contained 0 bases not matched to a gene. Germline values: CDR1 LNHDA, CDR2 SQIVND (reference sequence). The DNA for the CDR3 is TGTGCCAGTAGTATAGAGGGACAGGCCTACAATGAGCAGTTCTTC. It yields the protein CASSIEGQAYNEQFF. Filled out from reference TRBV19 and TRBJ2-1, the complete variable domain reads DGGITQSPKYLFRKEGQNVTLSCEQNLNHDAMYWYRQDPGQGLRLIYYSQIVNDFQKGDIAEGYSVSREKKESFPLTVTSAQKNPTAFYLCASSIEGQAYNEQFFGPGTRLTVL.

This clone has only a few counts. This chain connects TRBV6-5 to TRBJ1-1; possibly TRBD1 for D (6 bases). CDR1 MNHEY and CDR2 SVGAGI come from the germline V gene. There are 14 residues in the CDR3. Trimming removed 11 bases at V and 2 bases at J, with 18 bases between. The CDR3 loop reads CAGATRTANTEAFF. The CDR3, as DNA: TGTGCCGGGGCGACACGGACAGCCAACACTGAAGCTTTCTTT.

This clone was counted a single time. V gene TRBV4-2 combines with J gene TRBJ1-2; 7 bases match TRBD1. The CDR3 is 15 residues long. Germline V gene data show CDR1 as LGHNA and CDR2 as YNFKEQ. The J segment lost 4 bases and the V segment lost 0 bases, leaving 5 bases of the junction unmatched. CDR3 bases: TGTGCCAGCAGCCAAGATCGGACAGGAAGCTATGGCTACACCTTC. Translated, it gives CASSQDRTGSYGYTF.

In its sample, this clone was seen once. The chain has TRBV11-3 and TRBJ2-5; D perhaps matches TRBD1 (6 bases). Trimming shortened V by 4 bases and J by 4 bases, and 16 bases separated the two germline ends. Germline V gene lookup returns CDR1 SGHNT and CDR2 YENEEA. This CDR3 is 15 amino acids long. The CDR3 nucleotides read TGTGCCAGCAGCTCGAAAAACAGGGATCGAGAGACCCAGTACTTC. Protein sequence: CASSSKNRDRETQYF.

CDR3 sequence reads: CASSSAFREGATDTQYF. CDR3 sequence (DNA): TGTGCCAGCAGTTCCGCCTTTCGGGAGGGGGCCACAGATACGCAGTATTTT. V gene TRBV27 combines with J gene TRBJ2-3, with a possible D match to TRBD2 (8 bases). Germline loops: CDR1 MNHEY, CDR2 SMNVEV (reference sequence). The CDR3 is 17 amino acids. The V end was cut by 4 bases, the J end by 2 bases, with 19 bases between.

V usage is TRBV4-1 and J usage is TRBJ2-2; D not resolved. Germline V gene sequence: CDR1 MGHRA, CDR2 YSYEKL. Trimming pared 2 bases from V and 4 bases from J, leaving 8 bases between. The CDR3 length is 14 residues. CDR3 in DNA: TGCGCCAGCAGCCAACCCCTGTCCACCGGGGAGCTGTTTTTT. Protein: CASSQPLSTGELFF.

This clone has a handful of counts. The chain combines TRBV28 with TRBJ1-5, with D uncertain. This CDR3 is built from 15 residues. The ends were cut back, 5 bases at V and 4 bases at J, with 15 bases in the middle. The germline CDR1 and CDR2 sequences are MDHEN and SYDVKM. This CDR3 reads CASSVHSRANQPQHF. CDR3 DNA sequence: TGTGCCAGCAGTGTTCACAGCAGAGCAAATCAGCCCCAGCATTTT.

The rearrangement uses TRBV30 and TRBJ1-3; no firm D call. From germline, CDR1 is GTSNPN and CDR2 SVGIG (reference sequence). CDR3 length: 13 amino acids. The V and J ends lost 8 bases and 2 bases respectively, with 13 bases between them. The CDR3 DNA sequence: TGTGCCGGGAAGGTTGGAGCTGGAAACACCATATATTTT. Its translation: CAGKVGAGNTIYF. The complete variable domain, with remaining parts taken from reference TRBV30 and TRBJ1-3, reads SQTIHQWPATLVQPVGSPLSLECTVEGTSNPNLYWYRQAAGRGLQLLFYSVGIGQISSEVPQNLSASRPQDRQFILSSKKLLLSDSGFYLCAGKVGAGNTIYFGEGSWLTVV.

The chain combines TRBV30 with TRBJ2-1, with 14 bases identical to TRBD2. Germline trimming cut 0 bases from V and 7 bases from J; bases unmatched to any gene: 2. The CDR3 has 15 amino acids. Germline V gene lookup returns CDR1 GTSNPN and CDR2 SVGIG (reference sequence). CDR3 DNA: TGTGCCTGGAGTGTCGGGACTAGCGGGAGTAATGAGCAGTTCTTC. Protein: CAWSVGTSGSNEQFF.

J is TRBJ1-6 and V is TRBV9; D is perhaps TRBD1 (5 bases). With 4 bases removed from V and 6 bases from J, the gap between germline ends came to 17 bases. CDR3 length: 16 residues. CDR1 and CDR2 (germline): SGDLS, YYNGEE. The CDR3 nucleotides are TGTGCCAGCAGCTCCACGGTGGGACTTCCTAATTCACCCCTCCACTTT. This codes for CASSSTVGLPNSPLHF.

This chain links TRBV5-1 with TRBJ2-2; 8 bases fit TRBD2. Germline V lookup: CDR1 SGHRS, CDR2 YFSETQ. V trimming: 2 bases; J trimming: 2 bases; junction bases outside the gene matches: 5. The CDR3 totals 16 residues. The chain's CDR3 is CASSFGRGDNTGELFF. CDR3 coding DNA: TGCGCCAGCAGCTTCGGGAGGGGGGACAACACCGGGGAGCTGTTTTTT.

The J gene is TRBJ1-2, the V gene TRBV7-6; maybe TRBD1 (5 bases). The V end lost 4 bases, the J end lost 4 bases, and 13 bases lay between the germline ends. The V gene's germline CDR1 is SGHVS and CDR2 FNYEAQ. This CDR3 has 14 residues. The chain's CDR3 is CASSSSGLVYGYTF. In DNA form, the CDR3 reads TGTGCCAGCAGCTCTTCAGGGCTGGTCTATGGCTACACCTTC.

CDR3 in amino acids: CASTATGLEAFF. The CDR3 coding sequence is TGTGCCAGTACCGCCACAGGCCTTGAAGCTTTCTTT. The gene calls are TRBV19 and TRBJ1-1; D possibly corresponds to TRBD1 (5 bases). This CDR3 comprises 12 residues. Looked up from germline, CDR1 is LNHDA and CDR2 is SQIVND (reference sequence). V lost 7 bases, J lost 7 bases, and 13 bases lay in between.

The chain has TRBV6-6 and TRBJ1-4, with TRBD1 as a possible D gene (5 bases). CDR1 and CDR2 from the germline V gene are MNHNY and SVGAGI (reference sequence). This CDR3 is 14 amino acids long. The germline V and J ends were trimmed by 6 bases and 0 bases, with 8 bases remaining between them. The CDR3 region has the DNA TGTGCCAGCAGCCCCAGGGCAACTAATGAAAAACTGTTTTTT. It specifies CASSPRATNEKLFF.